This T cell receptor (beta chain) stems from a study of vaccination and CD4 T cells after COVID-19. The germline CDR1 and CDR2 sequences are DFQATT and SNEGSKA (reference sequence). The CDR3 length is 15 residues. V dropped 1 base and J dropped 7; count of bases not matched to a gene: 12. Treatment noted: roughly ten-day PBMC culture with coronavirus spike peptide pools or control peptides (ViraFEST assay). In regard to this clonotype: Its antigen is not known.

Sequenced with the Oncomine TCR Beta short-read assay was DNA taken from cultured CD4+ T cells. TCRdb independently ran MiXCR on the PCR reads; one entry per CDR3 protein. This sample has around 14,000 distinct CDR3 sequences, with about 53% found just once. The chain combines TRBV20-1 with TRBJ1-1, with TRBD1 matching 7 bases. This clonotype was sampled from a human donor who had recovered from COVID-19. The input for sequencing was CD4+ T cells from blood, cultured in vitro, taken before SARS-CoV-2 vaccination. The CDR3 sequence: CSARVGGAQGDEAFF. Written as DNA, the CDR3 is TGCAGTGCTAGAGTCGGCGGCGCGCAGGGGGATGAAGCTTTCTTT.